The 30 T cell receptor beta chains in this list originate from one sample, sequenced in a study of beta chain features in type 1 diabetes. Study results and limitations: Shortening of TCRB CDR3s, moderate but significant, appeared in all four CD4+ subsets of Type 1 diabetes patients.

Of the isolated RNA, all was reverse transcribed, and so the sequenced material was expressed TCRB transcripts. Only in-frame clones appear in the TCRdb table, and some are missing; sequencing was by immunoSEQ multiplex PCR. This table holds some 120,000 clones, 17% found once. Their cognate antigens are unknown. Sequencing input: central memory CD4+ T cells from blood. All receptors derive from a man aged 18 to 30 with type 1 diabetes.

The V call is TRBV15, the J call TRBJ2-7; D unclear. There are 15 residues in the CDR3. Looked up from germline, CDR1 is LNHNV and CDR2 is YYDKDF (reference sequence). Trimming pared 3 bases from V and 2 bases from J, leaving 14 bases between. The CDR3 spells CATSSLKMNPYEQYF. In DNA form, the CDR3 reads TGTGCCACCAGCAGCCTTAAGATGAACCCCTACGAGCAGTACTTC.

This rearrangement joins TRBV7-2 to TRBJ2-3; no firm D call. Trimming cost V 7 bases and J 6 bases, with 11 bases left between them. The germline CDR1 and CDR2 sequences are SGHTA and FQGNSA. CDR3 length: 12 amino acids. The DNA of the CDR3 is TGTGCCAGCACCCTCTACCTCGATACGCAGTATTTT. Amino acid sequence: CASTLYLDTQYF.

V gene TRBV28 combines with J gene TRBJ1-2, with a possible D match to TRBD1 (6 bases). This CDR3 region has 15 residues. V was trimmed by 4 bases and J by 8 bases, leaving 20 bases between them. The germline CDR1 and CDR2 sequences are MDHEN and SYDVKM. The CDR3 nucleotides are TGTGCCAGCAGTTCGTACCCTACAGGGACCGACGGCTACACCTTC. Its protein is CASSSYPTGTDGYTF.

This clone was seen a few times. The chain couples TRBV28 to TRBJ1-2; 9 nucleotides align to TRBD1. CDR3 size: 15 residues. Looked up from germline, CDR1 is MDHEN and CDR2 is SYDVKM. The V segment lost 6 bases and the J segment 6 bases; nucleotides outside the gene matches: 11. This CDR3 reads CASRAGTGLWDGYTF. The DNA of the CDR3 is TGTGCCAGCAGGGCGGGGACAGGGCTGTGGGATGGCTACACCTTC.

V usage is TRBV9 and J usage is TRBJ2-3; TRBD2 agrees at 8 bases. Germline V lookup: CDR1 SGDLS, CDR2 YYNGEE. Trimming took 4 bases from V and 5 from J; bases not matched to a gene: 12. This CDR3 is 16 amino acids long. CDR3 nucleotides: TGTGCCAGCAGCCCCTGGGGAGCGGGGGTGGGAGATACGCAGTATTTT. Amino acids: CASSPWGAGVGDTQYF.

This clone has only a few counts. This chain connects TRBV30 to TRBJ1-5; D perhaps matches TRBD1 (5 bases). CDR3 length: 14 amino acids. CDR1 GTSNPN and CDR2 SVGIG come from the germline V gene (reference sequence). Trimming took 3 bases from V and 1 from J, leaving 10 bases between them. The DNA of the CDR3 is TGTGCCTGGAGGGGGGAAGCGAGCAATCAGCCCCAGCATTTT. Its translation is CAWRGEASNQPQHF.

The chain couples TRBV20-1 to TRBJ2-7; 7 bases agree with TRBD1. CDR1 is DFQATT and CDR2 is SNEGSKA in the germline V gene (reference sequence). V lost 6 bases and J lost 6; bases outside the gene matches: 5. The CDR3 is 11 residues long. The CDR3 DNA follows: TGCAGTGCCTACCCAGGGGGCGAGCAGTACTTC. Protein sequence: CSAYPGGEQYF.

The chain uses TRBV29-1 and TRBJ2-5, with a possible D match to TRBD1 (6 bases). The length of the CDR3 is 13 residues. Trimming took 7 bases from V and 4 from J, leaving 16 bases between them. From germline, CDR1 is SQVTM and CDR2 ANQGSEA. In DNA, the CDR3 is TGCAGCGCCTACCCGACAGGTGGAGAGACCCAGTACTTC. Translating it yields CSAYPTGGETQYF. Combining the CDR3 with reference TRBV29-1 and TRBJ2-5 gives the whole variable domain SAVISQKPSRDICQRGTSLTIQCQVDSQVTMMFWYRQQPGQSLTLIATANQGSEATYESGFVIDKFPISRPNLTFSTLTVSNMSPEDSSIYLCSAYPTGGETQYFGPGTRLLVL.

Many counts were recorded for this clone. The chain uses TRBV7-3 and TRBJ2-1; a possible D gene is TRBD1 (6 bases). Germline V gene lookup returns CDR1 SGHTA and CDR2 FQGTGA. This CDR3 region has 15 residues. The V end was cut by 3 bases, the J end by 3 bases, with 12 bases between. CDR3 in DNA: TGTGCCAGCAGCTTCGAGGGGACATACTACAATGAGCAGTTCTTC. This gives the protein CASSFEGTYYNEQFF.

The chain is built from TRBV7-2 and TRBJ1-5; TRBD1 matches 8 bases. CDR3 length: 17 amino acids. CDR1 and CDR2 from the germline V gene are SGHTA and FQGNSA. With V trimmed by 3 bases and J by 2 bases, 9 bases remained unmatched. CDR3 sequence (DNA): TGTGCCAGCAGCTTGTTCCAGGGGGCGCGTGGCAATCAGCCCCAGCATTTT. It codes for CASSLFQGARGNQPQHF.

This clone has a count of ten or more. V gene TRBV30 combines with J gene TRBJ2-1, with 11 nucleotides matching TRBD2. The junction had 7 bases not matched to a gene; V was cut back by 6 bases and J by 3 bases. The CDR3 sequence is 15 residues long. Germline V gives CDR1 GTSNPN, CDR2 SVGIG (reference sequence). The CDR3 bases are TGTGCCTGCCGGGGGACTAGCGGCAACTACAATGAGCAGTTCTTC. Its protein product is CACRGTSGNYNEQFF.

This clone has more than one count but fewer than ten. The chain recombines TRBV2 with TRBJ2-5; a weak D match, TRBD2 (5 bases). The CDR3 is 13 amino acids. CDR1 and CDR2 from the germline V gene are SNHLY and FYNNEI. Trimming removed 4 bases from V and 1 base from J, with 7 bases in between. CDR3 loop: CASSVEAQETQYF. CDR3 coding DNA: TGTGCCAGCAGTGTGGAGGCCCAAGAGACCCAGTACTTC.

The gene calls are TRBV7-2 and TRBJ2-5; TRBD1 is a possible D gene (6 bases). The CDR3 is made up of 15 amino acids. Trimming removed 1 base at V and 4 bases at J, with 13 bases between. CDR1 is SGHTA and CDR2 is FQGNSA in the germline V gene. The CDR3 loop reads CASSLVGGWGETQYF. The CDR3 DNA reads as TGTGCCAGCAGCTTAGTTGGGGGCTGGGGAGAGACCCAGTACTTC.

This sequence joins TRBV2 and TRBJ2-2; D remains ambiguous. The V and J ends lost 4 bases and 1 base respectively, with 7 bases between them. This CDR3 has 14 residues. Per germline, CDR1 SNHLY and CDR2 FYNNEI. The CDR3 loop is CASSGYLNTGELFF. DNA of the CDR3: TGTGCCAGCAGTGGGTACTTGAACACCGGGGAGCTGTTTTTT.

The rearrangement uses TRBV19 and TRBJ2-5, with D perhaps matching TRBD2 (6 bases). CDR3 length: 17 residues. Germline V gene lookup returns CDR1 LNHDA and CDR2 SQIVND (reference sequence). Trimming pared 4 bases from V and 3 bases from J, leaving 21 bases between. The CDR3 coding sequence is TGTGCCAGTAGTACCTGGGGGAGGATGGTTGGGGAAGAGACCCAGTACTTC. It encodes CASSTWGRMVGEETQYF.

This clone has a handful of counts. The rearrangement links TRBV6-5 to TRBJ2-3, with a tentative D call TRBD1 (6 bases). This CDR3 contains 14 residues. Trimming took off 6 bases at V and 2 bases at J, with 12 bases between the two ends. Germline CDR1 reads MNHEY; CDR2 reads SVGAGI. As DNA, the CDR3 is TGTGCCAGCAGCCGGACAGCTTACACAGATACGCAGTATTTT. This sequence encodes CASSRTAYTDTQYF.

This clone appeared a few times. In DNA, the CDR3 is TGTGCCAGCAGCTTAGCGGGGGGGTACCAAGAGACCCAGTACTTC. Its protein product is CASSLAGGYQETQYF. This chain joins TRBV7-6 and TRBJ2-5, with 7 nucleotides matching TRBD2. Germline V lookup: CDR1 SGHVS, CDR2 FNYEAQ. The CDR3 totals 15 residues. V lost 0 bases and J lost 0; bases outside the gene matches: 1.

This CDR3 is CASRQTGDHYEQYF. The CDR3, as DNA: TGTGCCAGCAGACAGACAGGGGATCACTACGAGCAGTACTTC. The genes are TRBV2 and TRBJ2-7, with 8 bases aligning to TRBD1. Germline V gives CDR1 SNHLY, CDR2 FYNNEI. The CDR3 contains 14 residues. J lost 3 bases, V lost 6 bases, and 7 bases had no gene match.

This sequence joins TRBV23-1 and TRBJ1-4; D gene uncertain. TRBV23-1 is placed among ORFs of uncertain function. The V gene lost 0 bases and the J gene lost 5 bases, with 10 bases spanning the gap. The CDR3 runs to 15 residues. The CDR3 reads CASSQSRQLNEKLFF. CDR3 nucleotides: TGCGCCAGCAGTCAATCCCGGCAGCTGAATGAAAAACTGTTTTTT.

This clone appeared a few times. The chain recombines TRBV5-6 with TRBJ2-5; 8 bases are a match to TRBD1. Per germline, CDR1 SGHDT and CDR2 YYEEEE. The CDR3 loop spans 14 amino acids. V was clipped by 0 bases and J by 5 bases; unmatched bases: 3. This chain's CDR3 is CASSLGQGAETQYF. In nucleotides, the CDR3 is TGTGCCAGCAGCTTGGGCCAGGGGGCGGAGACCCAGTACTTC.

This clone qualifies as medium-sized. The chain recombines TRBV7-9 with TRBJ2-5, with 8 bases that match TRBD1. Losses at the gene ends were 1 base for V and 2 bases for J; bases not matched to a gene: 3. This CDR3 is 15 amino acids long. The germline V gene has CDR1 SEHNR and CDR2 FQNEAQ (reference sequence). CDR3 protein: CASSLGRTGQETQYF. The CDR3 DNA is TGTGCCAGCAGCTTAGGGAGGACAGGGCAAGAGACCCAGTACTTC.

CDR3 sequence: CASSSLLGQGLYGYTF. CDR3 bases: TGTGCCAGCAGCTCACTCCTTGGACAGGGACTCTATGGCTACACCTTC. V usage is TRBV5-4 and J usage is TRBJ1-2; 8 nucleotides line up with TRBD1. The CDR3 has 16 residues. Per the germline V gene, CDR1 is SGHNT and CDR2 is YYREEE (reference sequence). V shed 3 bases, J shed 4 bases, and the junction held 11 bases outside the gene matches.

The chain has TRBV30 and TRBJ2-5; 7 bases align to TRBD2. J was trimmed by 5 bases and V by 5 bases; bases with no gene match: 11. The CDR3 spans 14 residues. Germline CDR1 GTSNPN, CDR2 SVGIG (reference sequence). CDR3 protein: CAWAVGTSEETQYF. In DNA form, the CDR3 reads TGTGCCTGGGCGGTCGGAACTAGCGAGGAGACCCAGTACTTC. Supplemented by reference TRBV30 and TRBJ2-5, the full variable domain reads SQTIHQWPATLVQPVGSPLSLECTVEGTSNPNLYWYRQAAGRGLQLLFYSVGIGQISSEVPQNLSASRPQDRQFILSSKKLLLSDSGFYLCAWAVGTSEETQYFGPGTRLLVL.

J is TRBJ1-5 and V is TRBV5-1; D unresolved. V lost 4 bases and J lost 7, with 12 bases in between. The CDR3 length is 13 residues. The germline CDR1 and CDR2 sequences are SGHRS and YFSETQ. CDR3 DNA sequence: TGCGCCAGCAGCGAACGACACGGGCAGCCCCAGCATTTT. It specifies CASSERHGQPQHF.

The V call is TRBV7-2, the J call TRBJ1-4, with D unclear. Trimming cost V 0 bases and J 4 bases, with 15 bases left between them. Germline lookup yields CDR1 SGHTA and CDR2 FQGNSA. The CDR3 is 17 amino acids. The CDR3, as DNA: TGTGCCAGCAGCTTAGCGCCCCCGGGCCGGGGTAATGAAAAACTGTTTTTT. Its protein is CASSLAPPGRGNEKLFF.

V is TRBV6-5 and J is TRBJ2-5; TRBD2 aligns across 10 bases. The CDR3 consists of 14 residues. Germline CDR1 reads MNHEY; CDR2 reads SVGAGI. V dropped 6 bases and J dropped 4; count of bases not matched to a gene: 5. CDR3 nucleotides: TGTGCCAGCAGCCACCTAGCGGGGGCAGAGACCCAGTACTTC. This gives the protein CASSHLAGAETQYF.

This clone has more than one count but fewer than ten. The chain is built from TRBV29-1 and TRBJ2-7, with D uncertain. V shed 1 base and J shed 1 base, with 8 bases lying between them. The CDR3 has 13 residues. Per the germline V gene, CDR1 is SQVTM and CDR2 is ANQGSEA. The chain's CDR3 is CSVEVVRSYEQYF. The CDR3 DNA sequence: TGCAGCGTTGAAGTGGTGAGGTCCTACGAGCAGTACTTC.

The chain carries TRBV7-2 and TRBJ2-3, with TRBD1 as a possible D gene (6 bases). Looked up from germline, CDR1 is SGHTA and CDR2 is FQGNSA. The germline V and J ends were trimmed by 5 bases and 0 bases, with 15 bases remaining between them. This CDR3 region has 16 residues. The DNA of the CDR3 is TGTGCCAGCAGCGGCCTGTCGACAGGAAGCACAGATACGCAGTATTTT. It codes for CASSGLSTGSTDTQYF.

This clone was detected only a few times. The chain has TRBV27 and TRBJ2-3, with 9 bases identical to TRBD1. The CDR3 runs to 14 residues. V gave up 6 bases and J gave up 4 bases; unmatched junction bases: 5. The V gene's germline CDR1 is MNHEY and CDR2 SMNVEV (reference sequence). The CDR3 DNA sequence: TGTGCCAGCAGCTGGGACAGGGACGCAGATACGCAGTATTTT. Protein sequence: CASSWDRDADTQYF.

A few counts support this clone. V gene TRBV30 combines with J gene TRBJ1-2; TRBD1 might be the D (5 bases). Trimming pared 1 base from V and 8 bases from J, leaving 14 bases between. Germline CDR1 reads GTSNPN; CDR2 reads SVGIG (reference sequence). The CDR3 is made up of 13 amino acids. In DNA, the CDR3 is TGTGCCTGGAGTGGGGAGGGGACGGAGGGCTACACCTTC. It translates to CAWSGEGTEGYTF.